The clone carrying this T cell receptor beta chain was counted between two and nine times. The data were taken from a study of patients and donors after allogeneic stem cell transplantation. V shed 2 bases and J shed 0 bases, with 5 bases lying between them. The CDR3 is made up of 14 amino acids. TCRdb independently ran MiXCR on the RT-PCR reads; one entry per CDR3 protein. The sample has 150,000 to 200,000 distinct CDR3 sequences; more than 20% are singletons. This chain links TRBV12-3 or TRBV12-4 with TRBJ2-1; no definite D call. The sequenced sample consisted of blood, either unsorted or a sorted T cell fraction (not recorded which). The receptor's source is a human donor who was either an allogeneic HSCT recipient or a stem cell or donor lymphocyte infusion donor (not recorded which). It is not recorded whose cells these are; they may come from a transplant donor. CDR3 nucleotides: TGTGCCAGCAGTTTAACGGGCTCCTACAATGAGCAGTTCTTC. It encodes CASSLTGSYNEQFF.